This paragraph covers one T cell receptor beta chain sequence. This clonotype was counted between two and nine times. Its antigen remains undetermined. The record has no base qualities; no much larger clone is one base away. The data were produced on an Illumina NovaSeq 6000. TCRalpha and TCRbeta cDNA libraries were built by 5'RACE with constant-segment primers, adding sample barcodes and unique molecular identifiers. RNA was extracted from every sample with Trizol reagent. Library amplification was performed in two PCR steps, and a second sample barcode and Illumina TruSeq adapters were introduced in the second step. Sequencing of the libraries was done on an Illumina NovaSeq, producing 2 x 150 bp paired-end reads. The authors' pipeline ran thus. With migec v1.2.7, reads were demultiplexed and then collapsed into UMI-guided consensus sequences. Using mixcr v2.1.11, UMI consensuses were aligned to TRA and TRB V and J templates and then assembled into clonotypes. A clonotype was counted as expanded or contracted only if both edgeR and NoisET called the change significant, with noise models trained on biological replicates. edgeR calls used a false discovery rate-adjusted p below 0.01 and a log2 fold-change threshold of 1. As an exploratory analysis of dynamics, max-normalized trajectories of the 1000 most abundant clonotypes were examined with PCA combined with hierarchical clustering. Separately sequenced CD4+ and CD8+ repertoires were used to assign the CD4 or CD8 phenotype of responding clones. TCRdb reran the public reads through fastp at Q25 and MiXCR, keeping productive beta chains. Identical CDR3 protein sequences are pooled into one entry, listed with their most common genes and DNA. The V and J calls were determined by TCRdb, not by the authors. Present in this sample are about 110,000 distinct CDR3 sequences, 15% to 20% of which were seen just once. The biggest ten clones account for approximately 5.5% of the sample.

Taken from cysteine to phenylalanine, the CDR3 has 16 residues. CDR3 DNA only is kept here, 48 bases in frame from base 1. V has 5 bases trimmed and J has 1 base trimmed; junction bases matching no gene number 8. The germline V gene specifies SNHLY as CDR1 and FYNNEI as CDR2. The entry originates in a study of T-cell memory formation after mild COVID-19 (dated by TCRdb to the early 2020s). Context from the whole study: Most TCR sequence clusters were specific to one of the two donors. The cohort was made up of two young adult volunteers, one female and one male, who were previously healthy. In two donors, T-cell clones that expanded and contracted after mild COVID-19 were tracked by sequencing TCRalpha and TCRbeta repertoires over time. The full study reports these points: From day 15 to 85, contracting clones showed balanced CD4/CD8 phenotypes, whereas a second wave of clones that expanded from day 15 to 37 leaned towards CD4+. Some responding clones were detected in pre-infection memory, suggesting pre-existing cross-reactive memory T cells joined the SARS-CoV-2 response. Contracting CD4+ clones turned up mainly in the CM and EM memory subsets, whereas EMRA was where CD8+ clones were enriched. Whether the second-wave clones peaking on day 37 were SARS-CoV-2 specific was not confirmed. The study covered only two mild cases, and larger cohorts including severe cases with pre-infection samples were considered necessary.

Ficoll-Paque density gradient centrifugation was used to isolate PBMCs. Sequencing input: PBMCs or a T cell subset sorted from them (not recorded which). The rearranged segments are TRBV2 and TRBJ1-2, and 9 junctional nucleotides match TRBD1. The receptor comes from a young man who had mild COVID-19 (a few samples of this study predate the infection). The sample titles of this study are shuffled in the database, so cell type and time point are left out; the donor was told from shared clones. CDR3 sequence: CASSTPGTGINYGYTF. The sequenced DNA is TGTGCCAGCAGTACACCCGGGACAGGGATTAACTATGGCTACACCTTC.